What follows are 26 T cell receptor beta chains derived from one specimen sequenced in a study of human CD4 T cells and Enterobacteriaceae. The memory gate held CD4+ cells that were not CD45RA+CCR7+CD95- naive cells, over 95% pure. Using immunoSEQ multiplex PCR, the repertoire was profiled, and TCRdb retains in-frame clones only, with some absent. This table holds about 27,000 clones, approximately 80% found once. Sequencing input: memory CD4+ T cells from blood. Receptors originate from a human donor in good health.

The chain carries TRBV5-1 and TRBJ2-3; TRBD2 matches 8 bases. The V and J ends lost 1 base and 3 bases, in that order; junction bases with no gene match: 7. Germline CDR1 and CDR2: SGHRS and YFSETQ. The CDR3 spans 16 residues. The CDR3 protein is CASSLSRGGKTDTQYF. The CDR3 DNA is TGCGCCAGCAGCTTGTCTCGGGGGGGCAAGACAGATACGCAGTATTTT.

This chain links TRBV25-1 with TRBJ1-4; a possible D gene is TRBD1 (6 bases). Trimming stripped 4 bases from V and 8 bases from J, with 17 bases between. Germline values: CDR1 MGHDK, CDR2 SYGVNS. The CDR3 loop spans 15 amino acids. CDR3 in amino acids: CASSAGTPRSEKLFF. The CDR3 DNA is TGTGCCAGCAGTGCGGGGACACCTCGAAGCGAAAAACTGTTTTTT.

The rearrangement links TRBV7-2 to TRBJ2-5, with 11 bases lining up with TRBD2. This CDR3 is 17 amino acids long. CDR1 and CDR2 (germline): SGHTA, FQGNSA. J was trimmed by 4 bases and V by 5 bases; bases with no gene match: 12. As DNA, the CDR3 is TGTGCCAGCAGCCGTAAAAGACTAGCGGGGCGGGGAGAGACCCAGTACTTC. It translates to CASSRKRLAGRGETQYF.

CDR3 in amino acids: CASSDSGRAVGNIQYF. The CDR3 DNA follows: TGTGCCAGCAGCGATAGCGGGAGGGCCGTGGGAAACATTCAGTACTTC. J is TRBJ2-4 and V is TRBV6-4, with 11 bases lining up with TRBD2. The V and J ends lost 6 bases and 6 bases, in that order; junction bases with no gene match: 10. Germline V CDR1 and CDR2: MRHNA, SNTAGT. The CDR3 has 16 amino acids.

CDR3 nucleotide sequence: TGTGCCAGCAGCAAAGTACAGCGACGAGATGAAAAACTGTTTTTT. Residues: CASSKVQRRDEKLFF. This chain links TRBV7-9 with TRBJ1-4, with D uncertain. The V end lost 5 bases, the J end lost 6 bases, and 16 bases lay between the germline ends. Per germline, CDR1 SEHNR and CDR2 FQNEAQ (reference sequence). The length of the CDR3 is 15 residues.

The table lists this clone with a count of one. V gene TRBV28 combines with J gene TRBJ1-5, with D perhaps TRBD1 (6 bases). The CDR3 spans 13 residues. Germline V CDR1 and CDR2: MDHEN, SYDVKM. Trimming took off 8 bases at V and 5 bases at J, with 13 bases between the two ends. As DNA, the CDR3 is TGTGCCAGCGGAAGGGGGGGTTATCAGCCCCAGCATTTT. Residues: CASGRGGYQPQHF.

This clone was picked up a small number of times. The chain carries TRBV6-1 and TRBJ1-1, with 10 bases fitting TRBD1. The trim removed 4 bases at V and 4 bases at J, leaving 3 bases unmatched. The CDR3 is made up of 14 amino acids. Germline V gene data show CDR1 as MNHNS and CDR2 as SASEGT. The CDR3 sequence is CASSGTGGSTEAFF. For the CDR3, the DNA is TGTGCCAGCAGTGGGACAGGGGGGAGCACTGAAGCTTTCTTT.

The chain joins TRBV6-5 to TRBJ2-5; D tentatively reads TRBD1 or TRBD2 (5 bases each). There are 14 residues in the CDR3. Germline values: CDR1 MNHEY, CDR2 SVGAGI. V was trimmed by 0 bases and J by 5 bases, leaving 10 bases between them. The CDR3 sequence is CASSYSGTGETQYF. CDR3 nucleotides: TGTGCCAGCAGTTACTCGGGGACGGGGGAGACCCAGTACTTC.

The genes are TRBV7-2 and TRBJ2-2, with D maybe TRBD1 (7 bases). CDR1 and CDR2 (germline): SGHTA, FQGNSA. V was trimmed by 5 bases and J by 4 bases, leaving 14 bases between them. The CDR3 totals 15 residues. The CDR3 nucleotides are TGTGCCAGCAGCCTAAGACAGGGAGGCACCGGGGAGCTGTTTTTT. Residues: CASSLRQGGTGELFF.

The CDR3 region has the DNA TGTGCCAGCAGTGGACAGGGGGTCCCCGGGGAGCTGTTTTTT. This gives the protein CASSGQGVPGELFF. The V and J genes are TRBV2 and TRBJ2-2; 9 nucleotides line up with TRBD1. J was trimmed by 6 bases and V by 4 bases; bases with no gene match: 3. There are 14 residues in the CDR3. Germline CDR1 SNHLY, CDR2 FYNNEI.

The chain has TRBV7-2 and TRBJ1-1; D call uncertain. Trimming took 5 bases from V and 1 from J, leaving 8 bases between them. This CDR3 has 13 amino acids. Germline lookup yields CDR1 SGHTA and CDR2 FQGNSA. The CDR3 region is CASSRQENTEAFF. CDR3 coding DNA: TGTGCCAGCAGCCGCCAGGAGAACACTGAAGCTTTCTTT.

The chain carries TRBV5-1 and TRBJ2-3; 13 bases map to TRBD2. Germline lookup yields CDR1 SGHRS and CDR2 YFSETQ. The CDR3 runs 15 residues. After removal of 4 bases from V and 4 bases from J, the junction contained 3 bases not matched to a gene. The CDR3 loop reads CASSLGTSGADTQYF. The DNA of the CDR3 is TGCGCCAGCAGCCTAGGGACTAGCGGGGCAGATACGCAGTATTTT. The whole variable domain, remainder taken from reference TRBV5-1 and TRBJ2-3, is KAGVTQTPRYLIKTRGQQVTLSCSPISGHRSVSWYQQTPGQGLQFLFEYFSETQRNKGNFPGRFSGRQFSNSRSEMNVSTLELGDSALYLCASSLGTSGADTQYFGPGTRLTVL.

The J gene is TRBJ2-1, the V gene TRBV11-3, with 7 bases lining up with TRBD2. J lost 3 bases, V lost 2 bases, and 4 bases had no gene match. Looked up from germline, CDR1 is SGHNT and CDR2 is YENEEA. The CDR3 extends over 15 amino acids. The CDR3 spells CASSLIAGVYNEQFF. The CDR3 DNA reads TGTGCCAGCAGCTTAATTGCGGGGGTCTACAATGAGCAGTTCTTC.

This rearrangement joins TRBV4-1 to TRBJ1-1, with D unclear. This CDR3 has 14 residues. Trimming took 1 base from V and 2 from J, leaving 8 bases between them. The germline gives CDR1 MGHRA, CDR2 YSYEKL. The CDR3 DNA reads as TGCGCCAGCAGCCAAGCAGGCAGAAACACTGAAGCTTTCTTT. This translates into CASSQAGRNTEAFF.

V usage is TRBV11-3 and J usage is TRBJ2-2; D not certain. CDR1 is SGHNT, CDR2 YENEEA, per germline. V was cut by 2 bases and J by 7 bases, with 8 bases left in between. This CDR3 comprises 13 residues. CDR3 region: CASSLFRFGELFF. CDR3 DNA sequence: TGTGCCAGCAGCTTATTTCGTTTCGGGGAGCTGTTTTTT.

This clone turned up a few times. V is TRBV7-9 and J is TRBJ2-6; D ambiguous. Germline V gene lookup returns CDR1 SEHNR and CDR2 FQNEAQ (reference sequence). V was shortened by 5 bases and J by 0 bases, with 5 bases between the two germline ends. The CDR3 length is 14 residues. The CDR3 spells CASSPGSGANVLTF. In nucleotides, the CDR3 is TGTGCCAGCAGCCCGGGCTCTGGGGCCAACGTCCTGACTTTC. The full variable domain, rest sourced from reference TRBV7-9 and TRBJ2-6, is DTGVSQNPRHKITKRGQNVTFRCDPISEHNRLYWYRQTLGQGPEFLTYFQNEAQLEKSRLLSDRFSAERPKGSFSTLEIQRTEQGDSAMYLCASSPGSGANVLTFGAGSRLTVL.

The chain couples TRBV11-2 to TRBJ2-7, with TRBD2 matching 7 bases. CDR1 and CDR2 (germline): SGHAT, FQNNGV. V lost 0 bases to trimming and J lost 2 bases; unmatched junction nucleotides: 4. The CDR3 has 15 residues. The DNA for the CDR3 is TGTGCCAGCAGCTTAGACGGGACTAATCCCTACGAGCAGTACTTC. The encoded protein is CASSLDGTNPYEQYF. The whole variable domain, remainder taken from reference TRBV11-2 and TRBJ2-7, is EAGVAQSPRYKIIEKRQSVAFWCNPISGHATLYWYQQILGQGPKLLIQFQNNGVVDDSQLPKDRFSAERLKGVDSTLKIQPAKLEDSAVYLCASSLDGTNPYEQYFGPGTRLTVT.

The chain couples TRBV30 to TRBJ1-2; D is ambiguous. V lost 0 bases to trimming and J lost 4 bases, with 3 bases between them. CDR1 is GTSNPN, CDR2 SVGIG, per germline (reference sequence). This CDR3 comprises 11 residues. This chain's CDR3 is CAWSVPYGYTF. The CDR3 DNA follows: TGTGCCTGGAGTGTACCCTATGGCTACACCTTC.

This clone turned up a few times. The V and J genes are TRBV1 and TRBJ2-1; the table's D call, TRBD2, has no DNA check behind it. TRBV1 counts as a pseudogene. The CDR3 sequence is 18 residues long. The CDR3 sequence is CTSSQDRRIAGGPNEQFF. The CDR3 DNA reads TGCACCAGCAGCCAAGATAGGCGTATAGCGGGAGGTCCAAATGAGCAGTTCTTC.

The chain employs TRBV2 and TRBJ2-4, with a possible D match to TRBD1 (6 bases). V dropped 10 bases and J dropped 5 bases, with 12 bases sitting between them. CDR1 is SNHLY and CDR2 is FYNNEI in the germline V gene. The CDR3 has 12 residues. DNA for the CDR3: TGTGCCACCTACAGGGTCCAAAACATTCAGTACTTC. Protein sequence: CATYRVQNIQYF. The entire variable domain, with the rest obtained from reference TRBV2 and TRBJ2-4, is as follows: EPEVTQTPSHQVTQMGQEVILRCVPISNHLYFYWYRQILGQKVEFLVSFYNNEISEKSEIFDDQFSVERPDGSNFTLKIRSTKLEDSAMYFCATYRVQNIQYFGAGTRLSVL.

The J gene is TRBJ2-5, the V gene TRBV7-7; either TRBD1 or TRBD2 may fit D (6 bases each). Trimming cost V 1 base and J 2 bases, with 11 bases left between them. The CDR3 length is 15 residues. The germline V gene encodes CDR1 SSHAT and CDR2 FNYEAQ (reference sequence). This CDR3 reads CASSLGWGAQETQYF. The DNA for the CDR3 is TGTGCCAGCAGCTTAGGTTGGGGGGCACAAGAGACCCAGTACTTC.

As DNA, the CDR3 is TGTGCCAGCAGCCCCAGGGGATATAGCAATCAGCCCCAGCATTTT. Translating it yields CASSPRGYSNQPQHF. The chain is built from TRBV5-6 and TRBJ1-5, with D possibly being TRBD1 (6 bases). Germline CDR1 is SGHDT and CDR2 is YYEEEE. The CDR3 is 15 residues long. With 4 bases removed from V and 0 bases from J, the gap between germline ends came to 11 bases.

The rearrangement links TRBV25-1 to TRBJ2-1; D might be TRBD2 (7 bases). Between the trimmed V and J ends, which lost 1 base and 7 bases, there was a span of 14 bases. In germline, CDR1 is MGHDK, CDR2 SYGVNS. The CDR3 extends over 15 amino acids. The CDR3 DNA follows: TGTGCCAGCAGTGAATTACGGGGGGCTTGGAATGAGCAGTTCTTC. Translating gives CASSELRGAWNEQFF.

This clone was observed a few times. The V and J genes are TRBV9 and TRBJ2-1, with D perhaps being TRBD1 or TRBD2 (5 bases each). The CDR3 length is 13 residues. The ends were cut back, 0 bases at V and 10 bases at J, with 11 bases in the middle. Germline CDR1 reads SGDLS; CDR2 reads YYNGEE. The CDR3 DNA follows: TGTGCCAGCAGCGTAGGCACTAGGGGAGAGCAGTTCTTC. Protein sequence: CASSVGTRGEQFF.

V gene TRBV20-1 combines with J gene TRBJ1-1; no firm D call. Trimming removed 5 bases from V and 6 bases from J, with 4 bases in between. This CDR3 has 9 residues. Per germline, CDR1 DFQATT and CDR2 SNEGSKA (reference sequence). CDR3 DNA: TGCAGTGCTCCCCCTGAAGCTTTCTTT. Protein sequence: CSAPPEAFF.

The rearrangement joins TRBV30 to TRBJ1-1, with a tentative D call TRBD1 (5 bases). Germline V gene data show CDR1 as GTSNPN and CDR2 as SVGIG (reference sequence). V shed 0 bases and J shed 0 bases, with 11 bases lying between them. The CDR3 totals 15 residues. CDR3 coding DNA: TGTGCCTGGAGTGTACCGACGACAGTGAACACTGAAGCTTTCTTT. This gives the protein CAWSVPTTVNTEAFF. The entire variable domain, with the rest obtained from reference TRBV30 and TRBJ1-1, is as follows: SQTIHQWPATLVQPVGSPLSLECTVEGTSNPNLYWYRQAAGRGLQLLFYSVGIGQISSEVPQNLSASRPQDRQFILSSKKLLLSDSGFYLCAWSVPTTVNTEAFFGQGTRLTVV.